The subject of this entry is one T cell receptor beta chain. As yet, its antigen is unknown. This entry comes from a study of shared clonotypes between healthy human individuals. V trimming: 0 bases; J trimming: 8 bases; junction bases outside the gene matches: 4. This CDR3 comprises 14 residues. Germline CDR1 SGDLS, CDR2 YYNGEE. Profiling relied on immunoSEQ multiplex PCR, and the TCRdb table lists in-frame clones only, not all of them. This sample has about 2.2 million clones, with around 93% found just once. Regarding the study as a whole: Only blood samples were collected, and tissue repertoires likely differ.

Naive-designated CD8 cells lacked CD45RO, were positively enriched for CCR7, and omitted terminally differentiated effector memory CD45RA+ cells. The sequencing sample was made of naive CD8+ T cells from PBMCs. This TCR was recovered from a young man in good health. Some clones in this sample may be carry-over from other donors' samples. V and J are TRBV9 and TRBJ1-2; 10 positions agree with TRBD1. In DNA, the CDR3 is TGTGCCAGCAGCGTAGAGGGGACAGGGGACGGCTACACCTTC. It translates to CASSVEGTGDGYTF.